Below, 21 T cell receptor beta chains from the same sample are listed, as sequenced in a study of blood T cell repertoires in COVID-19. TCRdb keeps only in-frame clones here, not all; method: immunoSEQ multiplex PCR. The sample includes 400,000 to 500,000 clones, roughly 84% seen only once; the top ten take 1.2% to 1.5%. The sample was PBMCs or T cells enriched from blood (not recorded which). These receptors were collected from a woman aged 18-30 years who had been exposed to COVID-19.

The chain uses TRBV13 and TRBJ2-1, with D possibly matching TRBD2 (5 bases). V lost 0 bases and J lost 8, with 11 bases in between. Germline CDR1 PRHDT, CDR2 FYEKMQ (reference sequence). The CDR3 loop spans 14 amino acids. The CDR3 is CASSLGRAADEQFF. The CDR3 DNA reads TGTGCCAGCAGCTTAGGGAGGGCGGCGGATGAGCAGTTCTTC.

The chain has TRBV23-1 and TRBJ2-5; maybe TRBD1 (6 bases). TRBV23-1 is an open reading frame whose function is uncertain. V dropped 6 bases and J dropped 1 base, with 18 bases sitting between them. This CDR3 has 16 residues. Here the CDR3 reads CASSREEQGIQETQYF. The CDR3 coding sequence is TGCGCCAGCAGCCGCGAGGAGCAGGGGATCCAAGAGACCCAGTACTTC.

CDR3 loop: CASSRTGLFYGYTF. CDR3 bases: TGTGCCAGCAGCCGGACAGGGCTTTTCTATGGCTACACCTTC. The rearrangement joins TRBV5-6 to TRBJ1-2; 8 bases match TRBD1. V trimming: 4 bases; J trimming: 4 bases; junction bases outside the gene matches: 6. The CDR3 consists of 14 residues. Germline loops: CDR1 SGHDT, CDR2 YYEEEE.

This clone has just one count. V and J are TRBV4-1 and TRBJ1-5; D is undetermined. CDR1 and CDR2 (germline): MGHRA, YSYEKL. Trimming pared 1 base from V and 0 bases from J, leaving 10 bases between. The CDR3 extends over 16 amino acids. CDR3 DNA: TGCGCCAGCAGCCAAGTGGGTCGGGATAGCAATCAGCCCCAGCATTTT. Translated: CASSQVGRDSNQPQHF.

The rearrangement links TRBV10-1 to TRBJ1-1; D is unclear. The germline V and J ends were trimmed by 7 bases and 1 base, with 10 bases remaining between them. Per germline, CDR1 WNHNN and CDR2 SYGVQD (reference sequence). This CDR3 is 13 amino acids long. The DNA of the CDR3 is TGCGCCAGCACTCTCGGAGGGAACACTGAAGCTTTCTTT. Translating it yields CASTLGGNTEAFF.

The genes are TRBV7-8 and TRBJ2-3; 7 bases are shared with TRBD1. The germline V gene has CDR1 SGHVS and CDR2 FQNEAQ. This CDR3 comprises 16 residues. J lost 0 bases, V lost 5 bases, and 8 bases had no gene match. The CDR3 reads CASSHIGGQSTDTQYF. CDR3 DNA: TGTGCCAGCAGCCACATAGGGGGCCAGAGCACAGATACGCAGTATTTT.

This clone has just one count. The V and J genes are TRBV7-9 and TRBJ2-1; the D gene is possibly TRBD2 (6 bases). The germline gives CDR1 SEHNR, CDR2 FQNEAQ (reference sequence). The CDR3 loop spans 12 amino acids. V shed 11 bases and J shed 8 bases, with 16 bases lying between them. This CDR3 reads CAEQPGDDEQFF. The CDR3 bases are TGTGCCGAACAGCCGGGGGACGATGAGCAGTTCTTC.

J is TRBJ1-2 and V is TRBV6-2 or TRBV6-3; D is undetermined. Germline CDR1 and CDR2: MNHEY and SVGEGT. The V gene lost 2 bases and the J gene lost 8 bases, with 12 bases spanning the gap. This CDR3 comprises 13 residues. The CDR3 DNA follows: TGTGCCAGCAGTTACGACATGGTAGTCGGCTACACCTTC. This codes for CASSYDMVVGYTF.

The chain employs TRBV7-2 and TRBJ2-5; 7 bases are a match to TRBD2. The CDR3 is 15 amino acids. CDR1 and CDR2 (germline): SGHTA, FQGNSA. V lost 3 bases and J lost 2; bases outside the gene matches: 6. Written as DNA, the CDR3 is TGTGCCAGCAGCTTGCGGGAGATCCGGCAAGAGACCCAGTACTTC. Encoded protein: CASSLREIRQETQYF.

The rearrangement joins TRBV5-4 to TRBJ2-1, with 8 positions matching TRBD2. Germline V gives CDR1 SGHNT, CDR2 YYREEE (reference sequence). The ends lost 0 bases at V and 5 bases at J; junction bases unmatched: 1. This CDR3 has 14 amino acids. CDR3 sequence (DNA): TGTGCCAGCAGCTTGGCGGGAGGGAACAATGAGCAGTTCTTC. Its protein is CASSLAGGNNEQFF. The variable domain in full, completed from reference TRBV5-4 and TRBJ2-1, reads ETGVTQSPTHLIKTRGQQVTLRCSSQSGHNTVSWYQQALGQGPQFIFQYYREEENGRGNFPPRFSGLQFPNYSSELNVNALELDDSALYLCASSLAGGNNEQFFGPGTRLTVL.

The V gene is TRBV27, the J gene TRBJ2-1; 10 bases agree with TRBD2. Per germline, CDR1 MNHEY and CDR2 SMNVEV (reference sequence). The CDR3 extends over 17 amino acids. The ends lost 5 bases at V and 4 bases at J; junction bases unmatched: 11. Here the CDR3 DNA reads TGTGCCAGCAGTGGGAGGCCCGGGACTAGCGAATACAATGAGCAGTTCTTC. Amino acids: CASSGRPGTSEYNEQFF.

This clone has more than one count but fewer than ten. V usage is TRBV4-3 and J usage is TRBJ1-1; TRBD1 matches at 9 bases. This CDR3 has 16 residues. The V gene's germline CDR1 is LGHNA and CDR2 YSLEER. J was trimmed by 0 bases and V by 1 base; bases with no gene match: 3. This CDR3 is CASSQGQGVMNTEAFF. CDR3 nucleotides: TGCGCCAGCAGCCAAGGACAGGGGGTGATGAACACTGAAGCTTTCTTT.

The chain recombines TRBV6-6 with TRBJ1-3; 7 bases are a match to TRBD1. Trimming at V came to 0 bases and at J to 8 bases, leaving 4 bases not matched to a gene. Germline values: CDR1 MNHNY, CDR2 SVGAGI (reference sequence). CDR3 length: 14 amino acids. CDR3 loop: CASSYSTQGDTIYF. CDR3 DNA sequence: TGTGCCAGCAGTTACTCGACCCAGGGGGACACCATATATTTT.

The V and J genes are TRBV18 and TRBJ2-1; TRBD2 might be the D (6 bases). The CDR3 covers 19 residues. Trimming shortened V by 3 bases and J by 1 base, and 22 bases separated the two germline ends. Germline V gene data show CDR1 as KGHSH and CDR2 as LQKENI. The chain's CDR3 is CASSPKGLLEWGSYNEQFF. The CDR3 DNA is TGTGCCAGCTCACCTAAGGGACTCCTTGAATGGGGGTCCTACAATGAGCAGTTCTTC.

This clone appeared a single time. The chain's CDR3 is CASSLSYLRTGVSYEQYF. In nucleotides, the CDR3 is TGTGCCAGCAGTTTATCCTACCTCAGGACAGGGGTCTCCTACGAGCAGTACTTC. The chain links TRBV27 to TRBJ2-7; 9 positions agree with TRBD1. This CDR3 region has 18 residues. Germline loops: CDR1 MNHEY, CDR2 SMNVEV (reference sequence). The J segment lost 0 bases and the V segment lost 0 bases, leaving 9 bases of the junction unmatched.

The chain links TRBV6-5 to TRBJ2-3, with 10 bases aligning to TRBD1. The J segment lost 5 bases and the V segment lost 5 bases, leaving 7 bases of the junction unmatched. Germline CDR1 reads MNHEY; CDR2 reads SVGAGI. The CDR3 is made up of 15 amino acids. The CDR3 nucleotides read TGTGCCAGCAGTAAGGACAGGGGGATGGGAGATACGCAGTATTTT. Residues: CASSKDRGMGDTQYF.

The chain recombines TRBV13 with TRBJ2-5; TRBD1 aligns across 10 bases. Looked up from germline, CDR1 is PRHDT and CDR2 is FYEKMQ (reference sequence). V dropped 5 bases and J dropped 3; count of bases not matched to a gene: 6. The CDR3 is 15 amino acids. The CDR3 DNA reads TGTGCCAGCAGCCCCCGGACAGGGGGGGAAGAGACCCAGTACTTC. It specifies CASSPRTGGEETQYF. The whole variable domain, remainder taken from reference TRBV13 and TRBJ2-5, is AAGVIQSPRHLIKEKRETATLKCYPIPRHDTVYWYQQGPGQDPQFLISFYEKMQSDKGSIPDRFSAQQFSDYHSELNMSSLELGDSALYFCASSPRTGGEETQYFGPGTRLLVL.

This sequence joins TRBV6-5 and TRBJ1-6; the D gene is possibly TRBD1 (5 bases). V was shortened by 5 bases and J by 6 bases, with 14 bases between the two germline ends. This CDR3 comprises 15 residues. Germline CDR1 reads MNHEY; CDR2 reads SVGAGI. The CDR3: CASSPREGRNSPLHF. CDR3 DNA: TGTGCCAGCAGTCCCCGGGAGGGACGTAATTCACCCCTCCACTTT.

This rearrangement joins TRBV9 to TRBJ2-2; D is uncertain. There are 14 residues in the CDR3. Germline CDR1 reads SGDLS; CDR2 reads YYNGEE. V lost 6 bases and J lost 2, with 11 bases in between. CDR3 amino acids: CASTGAGNTGELFF. CDR3 coding DNA: TGTGCCAGCACCGGAGCTGGAAACACCGGGGAGCTGTTTTTT. The whole variable domain, filled in from reference TRBV9 and TRBJ2-2, reads DSGVTQTPKHLITATGQRVTLRCSPRSGDLSVYWYQQSLDQGLQFLIQYYNGEERAKGNILERFSAQQFPDLHSELNLSSLELGDSALYFCASTGAGNTGELFFGEGSRLTVL.

CDR3 residues: CASSSIQGYNEQFF. The CDR3 DNA reads TGTGCCAGCAGCTCGATACAGGGCTACAATGAGCAGTTCTTC. V usage is TRBV5-6 and J usage is TRBJ2-1; TRBD1 is a possible D gene (6 bases). CDR1 SGHDT and CDR2 YYEEEE come from the germline V gene. CDR3 length equals 14 residues. The V and J ends lost 3 bases and 3 bases respectively, with 10 bases between them.

CDR3 residues: CASSEYRLTYEQYF. CDR3 sequence (DNA): TGTGCCAGCAGTGAATACCGACTGACCTACGAGCAGTACTTC. The chain links TRBV25-1 to TRBJ2-7; no definite D call. Deletions cut 0 bases from V and 2 bases from J, with 8 bases between. Germline CDR1 MGHDK, CDR2 SYGVNS. The CDR3 is made up of 14 amino acids.